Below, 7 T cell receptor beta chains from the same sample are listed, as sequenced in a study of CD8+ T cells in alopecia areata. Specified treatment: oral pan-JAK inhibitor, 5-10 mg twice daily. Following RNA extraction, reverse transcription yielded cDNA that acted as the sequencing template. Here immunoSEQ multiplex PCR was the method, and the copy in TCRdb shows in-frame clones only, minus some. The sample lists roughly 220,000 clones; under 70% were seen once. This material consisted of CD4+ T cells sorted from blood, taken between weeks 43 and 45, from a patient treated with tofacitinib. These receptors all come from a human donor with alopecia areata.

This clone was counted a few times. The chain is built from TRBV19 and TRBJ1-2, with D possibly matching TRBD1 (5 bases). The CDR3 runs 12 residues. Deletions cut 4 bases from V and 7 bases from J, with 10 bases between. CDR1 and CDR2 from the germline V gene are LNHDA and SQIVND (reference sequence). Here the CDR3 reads CASSTPRGGYTF. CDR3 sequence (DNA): TGTGCCAGTAGTACCCCTAGGGGTGGCTACACCTTC.

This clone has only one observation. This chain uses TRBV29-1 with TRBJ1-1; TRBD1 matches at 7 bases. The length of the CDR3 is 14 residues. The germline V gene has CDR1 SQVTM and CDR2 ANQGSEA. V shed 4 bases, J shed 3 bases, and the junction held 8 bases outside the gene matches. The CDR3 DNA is TGCAGCGTTGTAGGGGGCCTAAGGGACACTGAAGCTTTCTTT. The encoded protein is CSVVGGLRDTEAFF.

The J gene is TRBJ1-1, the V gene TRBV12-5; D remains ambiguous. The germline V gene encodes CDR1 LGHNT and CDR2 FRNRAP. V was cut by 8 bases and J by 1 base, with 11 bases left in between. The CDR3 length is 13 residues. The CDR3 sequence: CASSTVPNTEAFF. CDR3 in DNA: TGTGCTAGTAGTACAGTCCCGAACACTGAAGCTTTCTTT. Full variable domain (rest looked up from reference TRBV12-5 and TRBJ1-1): DARVTQTPRHKVTEMGQEVTMRCQPILGHNTVFWYRQTMMQGLELLAYFRNRAPLDDSGMPKDRFSAEMPDATLATLKIQPSEPRDSAVYFCASSTVPNTEAFFGQGTRLTVV.

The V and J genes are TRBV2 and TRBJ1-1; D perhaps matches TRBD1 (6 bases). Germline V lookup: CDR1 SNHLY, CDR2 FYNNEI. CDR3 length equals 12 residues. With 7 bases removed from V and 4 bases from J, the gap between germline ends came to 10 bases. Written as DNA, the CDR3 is TGTGCCAGCATGCAGGGGTCCACTGAAGCTTTCTTT. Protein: CASMQGSTEAFF.

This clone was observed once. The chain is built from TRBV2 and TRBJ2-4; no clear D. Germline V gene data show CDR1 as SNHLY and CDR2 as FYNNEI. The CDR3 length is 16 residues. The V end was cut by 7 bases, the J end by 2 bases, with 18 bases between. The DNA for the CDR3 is TGTGCCAGCAATTTAACCCCCCTAGTGTCCAAAAACATTCAGTACTTC. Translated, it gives CASNLTPLVSKNIQYF. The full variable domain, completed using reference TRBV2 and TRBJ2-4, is EPEVTQTPSHQVTQMGQEVILRCVPISNHLYFYWYRQILGQKVEFLVSFYNNEISEKSEIFDDQFSVERPDGSNFTLKIRSTKLEDSAMYFCASNLTPLVSKNIQYFGAGTRLSVL.

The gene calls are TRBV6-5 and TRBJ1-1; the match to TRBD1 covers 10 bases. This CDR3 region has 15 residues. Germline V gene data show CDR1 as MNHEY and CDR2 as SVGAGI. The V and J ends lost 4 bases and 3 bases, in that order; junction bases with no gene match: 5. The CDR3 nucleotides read TGTGCCAGCAGTTTTACCGGGACAGGGGACACTGAAGCTTTCTTT. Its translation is CASSFTGTGDTEAFF.

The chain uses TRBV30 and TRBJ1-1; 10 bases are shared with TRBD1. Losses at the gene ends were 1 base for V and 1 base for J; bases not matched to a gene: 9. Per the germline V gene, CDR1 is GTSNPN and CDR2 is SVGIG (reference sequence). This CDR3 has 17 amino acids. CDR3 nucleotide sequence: TGTGCCTGGAGTGCCGGGACAGGGGCCGGGGGGAACACTGAAGCTTTCTTT. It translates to CAWSAGTGAGGNTEAFF.